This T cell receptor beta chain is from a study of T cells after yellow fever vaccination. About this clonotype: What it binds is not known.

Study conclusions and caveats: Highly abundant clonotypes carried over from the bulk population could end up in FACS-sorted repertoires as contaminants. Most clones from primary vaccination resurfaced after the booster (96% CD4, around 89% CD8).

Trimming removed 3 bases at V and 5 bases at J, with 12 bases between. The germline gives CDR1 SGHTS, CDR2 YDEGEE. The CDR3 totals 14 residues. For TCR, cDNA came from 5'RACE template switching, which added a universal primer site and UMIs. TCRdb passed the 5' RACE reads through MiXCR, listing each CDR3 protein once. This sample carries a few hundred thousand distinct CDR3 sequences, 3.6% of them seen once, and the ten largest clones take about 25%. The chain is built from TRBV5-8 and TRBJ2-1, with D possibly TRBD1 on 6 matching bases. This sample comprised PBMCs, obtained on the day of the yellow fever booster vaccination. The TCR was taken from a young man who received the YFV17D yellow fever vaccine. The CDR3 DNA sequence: TGTGCCAGCAGCTCAGGACAGCCCAACAATGAGCAGTTCTTC. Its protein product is CASSSGQPNNEQFF. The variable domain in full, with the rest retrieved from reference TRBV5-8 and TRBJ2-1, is EAGVTQSPTHLIKTRGQQATLRCSPISGHTSVYWYQQALGLGLQFLLWYDEGEERNRGNFPPRFSGRQFPNYSSELNVNALELEDSALYLCASSSGQPNNEQFFGPGTRLTVL.